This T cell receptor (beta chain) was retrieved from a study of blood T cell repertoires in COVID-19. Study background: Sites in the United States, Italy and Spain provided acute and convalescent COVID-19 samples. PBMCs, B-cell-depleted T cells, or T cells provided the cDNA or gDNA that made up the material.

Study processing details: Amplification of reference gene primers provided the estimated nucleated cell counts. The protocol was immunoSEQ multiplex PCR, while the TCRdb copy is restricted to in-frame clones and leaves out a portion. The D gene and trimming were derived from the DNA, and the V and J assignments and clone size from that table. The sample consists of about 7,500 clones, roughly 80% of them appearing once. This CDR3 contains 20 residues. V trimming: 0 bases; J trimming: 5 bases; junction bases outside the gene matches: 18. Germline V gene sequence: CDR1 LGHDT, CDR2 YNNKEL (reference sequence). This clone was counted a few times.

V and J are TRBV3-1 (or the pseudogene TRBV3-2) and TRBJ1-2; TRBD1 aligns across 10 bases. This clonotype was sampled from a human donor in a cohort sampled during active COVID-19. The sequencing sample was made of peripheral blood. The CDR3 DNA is TGTGCCAGCAGCCAAGATCCTCGCAGGGGACAGGGGATAGAAAGATATGGCTACACCTTC. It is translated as CASSQDPRRGQGIERYGYTF.